The next 9 T cell receptor beta chains were all read from a single sample in a study of blood T cell repertoires in COVID-19. The protocol was immunoSEQ multiplex PCR, while the TCRdb copy is restricted to in-frame clones and leaves out a portion. The sample holds roughly 260,000 clones, about nine tenths seen once. Sample: peripheral blood. The receptors shown here come from a woman aged 25 to 39 with COVID-19, enrolled during active disease.

This sequence joins TRBV29-1 and TRBJ2-3, with D possibly being TRBD2 (6 bases). Germline V CDR1 and CDR2: SQVTM, ANQGSEA. This CDR3 has 15 residues. V lost 1 base, J lost 8 bases, and 19 bases lay in between. The CDR3 here is CSVEVRDLGLGTQYF. CDR3 coding DNA: TGCAGCGTTGAAGTTCGGGACTTAGGGTTAGGTACGCAGTATTTT.

This clone was seen a handful of times. The chain has TRBV28 and TRBJ1-1, with D unclear. Trimming pared 7 bases from V and 0 bases from J, leaving 9 bases between. Germline V gene lookup returns CDR1 MDHEN and CDR2 SYDVKM. CDR3 length: 13 residues. In nucleotides, the CDR3 is TGTGCCAGCATATTCAGTCTGAACACTGAAGCTTTCTTT. Amino acids: CASIFSLNTEAFF.

CDR3 coding DNA: TGTGCCAGCAGTGAACCTCGAAGACAGGGTCTTCAGCCCCAGCATTTT. Its translation is CASSEPRRQGLQPQHF. The chain is built from TRBV2 and TRBJ1-5, with 7 bases fitting TRBD1. The germline V gene has CDR1 SNHLY and CDR2 FYNNEI. This CDR3 spans 16 amino acids. The V and J ends lost 2 bases and 6 bases, in that order; junction bases with no gene match: 10.

This clone was observed once. The V call is TRBV25-1, the J call TRBJ2-3, with D possibly matching TRBD2 (6 bases). The CDR3 loop spans 14 amino acids. Germline CDR1 and CDR2: MGHDK and SYGVNS. V was trimmed by 7 bases and J by 0 bases, leaving 11 bases between them. The CDR3 region has the DNA TGTGCCAGCACCAGCGGGCTTAGCACAGATACGCAGTATTTT. It translates to CASTSGLSTDTQYF.

The chain recombines TRBV30 with TRBJ2-7, with D maybe TRBD1 (6 bases). Germline V gene data show CDR1 as GTSNPN and CDR2 as SVGIG (reference sequence). The V gene lost 6 bases and the J gene lost 2 bases, with 8 bases spanning the gap. This CDR3 region has 11 residues. The CDR3 nucleotides read TGTGCCTGTGGACAGACCTACGAGCAGTACTTC. Translated: CACGQTYEQYF.

The chain joins TRBV2 to TRBJ1-5, with 7 bases aligning to TRBD1. The V gene end was trimmed by 11 bases and the J gene end by 0 bases; junction bases not matched to a gene: 7. In germline, CDR1 is SNHLY, CDR2 FYNNEI. The CDR3 has 14 amino acids. The CDR3 sequence is CASRDSYSNQPQHF. CDR3 DNA: TGTGCCTCTCGGGACAGTTATAGCAATCAGCCCCAGCATTTT. The whole variable domain, filled in from reference TRBV2 and TRBJ1-5, reads EPEVTQTPSHQVTQMGQEVILRCVPISNHLYFYWYRQILGQKVEFLVSFYNNEISEKSEIFDDQFSVERPDGSNFTLKIRSTKLEDSAMYFCASRDSYSNQPQHFGDGTRLSIL.

V gene TRBV14 combines with J gene TRBJ2-7, with D possibly being TRBD2 (6 bases). The CDR3 contains 14 residues. From germline, CDR1 is SGHDN and CDR2 FVKESK. The V end lost 6 bases, the J end lost 7 bases, and 19 bases lay between the germline ends. The CDR3 DNA reads as TGTGCCAGCAGTCCACGCGGGACGGGGTGGGAGCAGTACTTC. Translated: CASSPRGTGWEQYF.

The V gene is TRBV28, the J gene TRBJ2-7; 9 bases line up with TRBD2. This CDR3 has 16 amino acids. Germline V lookup: CDR1 MDHEN, CDR2 SYDVKM. V was clipped by 3 bases and J by 6 bases; unmatched bases: 12. The CDR3 is CASSFSLAGARSEQYF. The CDR3 region has the DNA TGTGCCAGCAGTTTTAGTTTAGCGGGAGCTCGAAGCGAGCAGTACTTC.

This sequence joins TRBV2 and TRBJ1-1; the D gene is possibly TRBD1 (6 bases). Trimming left V 6 bases short and J 4 bases short, with 12 bases between. CDR1 and CDR2 from the germline V gene are SNHLY and FYNNEI. This CDR3 is 13 amino acids long. CDR3 DNA: TGTGCCAGCAGCAGAGCAGGGGCCACTGAAGCTTTCTTT. Translation gives CASSRAGATEAFF.